This TCR beta chain was retrieved from a study of blood T cell repertoires in COVID-19. In the authors' methods: Estimation of nucleated cell counts relied on the amplification of reference gene primers. Repertoires were generated with immunoSEQ multiplex PCR, while TCRdb's copy carries only in-frame clones and drops some. That table furnishes V, J and clone size, whereas the DNA furnished D and trimming. The sample yields some 390,000 clones, around nine tenths seen once. Looked up from germline, CDR1 is SGHAT and CDR2 is FQNNGV. This CDR3 has 15 residues. V lost 4 bases, J lost 4 bases, and 7 bases stayed unmatched.

The TCR originated in a human donor in a cohort sampled during active COVID-19. Sequenced sample: peripheral blood. The V call is TRBV11-2, the J call TRBJ2-5; TRBD2 matches at 9 bases. In DNA form, the CDR3 reads TGTGCCAGCAGCTCCGGGCGGGGGGGCAGAGAGACCCAGTACTTC. Amino acid sequence: CASSSGRGGRETQYF. The whole variable domain, filled in from reference TRBV11-2 and TRBJ2-5, reads EAGVAQSPRYKIIEKRQSVAFWCNPISGHATLYWYQQILGQGPKLLIQFQNNGVVDDSQLPKDRFSAERLKGVDSTLKIQPAKLEDSAVYLCASSSGRGGRETQYFGPGTRLLVL.